The clone carrying this TCR beta chain showed up many times. Its antigen is not identified. The sample originates from a study of CD8 T cells in ankylosing spondylitis. The study's findings and limits: A number of the motif variants had already been described in reactive arthritis synovial fluid and blood. There was a TCR beta motif, made of several highly homologous variants, that appeared characteristic of ankylosing spondylitis blood. Reports say disease-linked clones showed up significantly more in matched ankylosing spondylitis synovial fluid.

The CDR3 runs to 17 residues. Germline assignment: CDR1 SGHTA and CDR2 FQGTGA. With V trimmed by 2 bases and J by 3 bases, 11 bases remained unmatched. Quantitative 5'-RACE with molecular barcodes was used to make the TCR beta libraries. One entry per CDR3 protein results from TCRdb running MiXCR on the 5' RACE reads. The table includes 150,000 to 200,000 distinct CDR3 sequences, 10% to 15% detected once. Sequencing input: blood, either unsorted or a sorted T cell fraction (not recorded which). This sequence joins TRBV7-3 and TRBJ2-3, with 7 bases aligning to TRBD2. This TCR derives from a female donor with ankylosing spondylitis or in good health (not recorded which). CDR3 nucleotides: TGTGCCAGCAGCTTAGACCGCGGGCGGGAGTCGACAGATACGCAGTATTTT. It is translated as CASSLDRGRESTDTQYF.